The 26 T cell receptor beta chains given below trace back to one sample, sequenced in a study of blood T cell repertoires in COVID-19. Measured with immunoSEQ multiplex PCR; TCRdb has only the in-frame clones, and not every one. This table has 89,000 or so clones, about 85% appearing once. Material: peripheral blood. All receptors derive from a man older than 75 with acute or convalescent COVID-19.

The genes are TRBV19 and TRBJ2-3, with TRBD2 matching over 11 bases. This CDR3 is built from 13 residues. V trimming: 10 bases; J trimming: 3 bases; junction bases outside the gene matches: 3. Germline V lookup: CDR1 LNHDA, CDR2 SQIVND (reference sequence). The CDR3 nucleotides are TGTGCCACTACTAGCGGGGGTACAGATACGCAGTATTTT. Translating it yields CATTSGGTDTQYF.

The CDR3 coding sequence is TGCGCCAGCAGCTTGGCCCGGTCAGGTTCCGGGGAGCTGTTTTTT. It yields the protein CASSLARSGSGELFF. The chain couples TRBV5-1 to TRBJ2-2; D call uncertain. The CDR3 consists of 15 residues. The V and J ends lost 0 bases and 6 bases respectively, with 12 bases between them. CDR1 is SGHRS and CDR2 is YFSETQ in the germline V gene.

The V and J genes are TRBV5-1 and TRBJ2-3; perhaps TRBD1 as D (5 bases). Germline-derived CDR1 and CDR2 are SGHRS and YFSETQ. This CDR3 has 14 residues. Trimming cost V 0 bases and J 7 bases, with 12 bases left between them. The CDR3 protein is CASSLGRASNTQYF. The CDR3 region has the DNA TGCGCCAGCAGCTTGGGCAGGGCTTCAAATACGCAGTATTTT.

CDR3 DNA sequence: TGCGCCAGCAATGAACTTGGTATACTAGCGGGAGGAGATACGCAGTATTTT. It translates to CASNELGILAGGDTQYF. J is TRBJ2-3 and V is TRBV5-1, with 12 bases matching TRBD2. J was trimmed by 5 bases and V by 6 bases; bases with no gene match: 13. CDR1 is SGHRS and CDR2 is YFSETQ in the germline V gene. This CDR3 region has 17 residues.

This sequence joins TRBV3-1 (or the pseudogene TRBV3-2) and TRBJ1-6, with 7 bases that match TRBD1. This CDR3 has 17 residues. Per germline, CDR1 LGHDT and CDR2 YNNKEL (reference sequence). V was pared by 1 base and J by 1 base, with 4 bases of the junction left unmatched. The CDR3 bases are TGTGCCAGCAGCCAAGTTCAGGGGGGTTCCTATAATTCACCCCTCCACTTT. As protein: CASSQVQGGSYNSPLHF.

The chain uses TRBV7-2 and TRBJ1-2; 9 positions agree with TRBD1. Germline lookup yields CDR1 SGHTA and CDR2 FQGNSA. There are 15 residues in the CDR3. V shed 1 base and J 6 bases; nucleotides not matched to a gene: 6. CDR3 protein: CASSLEQGAAHGYTF. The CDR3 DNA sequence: TGTGCCAGCAGCTTAGAACAGGGGGCTGCCCATGGCTACACCTTC. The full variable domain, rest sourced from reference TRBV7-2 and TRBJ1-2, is GAGVSQSPSNKVTEKGKDVELRCDPISGHTALYWYRQSLGQGLEFLIYFQGNSAPDKSGLPSDRFSAERTGGSVSTLTIQRTQQEDSAVYLCASSLEQGAAHGYTFGSGTRLTVV.

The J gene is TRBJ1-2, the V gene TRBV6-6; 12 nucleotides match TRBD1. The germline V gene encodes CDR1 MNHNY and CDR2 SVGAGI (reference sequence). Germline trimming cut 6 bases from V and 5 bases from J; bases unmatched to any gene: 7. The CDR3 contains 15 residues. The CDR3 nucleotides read TGTGCCAGCAGGGGACAGGGGGCGTTTGGGTATGGCTACACCTTC. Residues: CASRGQGAFGYGYTF.

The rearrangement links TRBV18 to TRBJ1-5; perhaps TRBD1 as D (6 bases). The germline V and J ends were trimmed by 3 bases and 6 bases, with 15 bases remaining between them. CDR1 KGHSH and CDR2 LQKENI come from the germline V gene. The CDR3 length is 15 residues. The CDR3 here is CASSPSAQGGQPQHF. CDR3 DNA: TGTGCCAGCTCACCTTCGGCACAGGGTGGTCAGCCCCAGCATTTT. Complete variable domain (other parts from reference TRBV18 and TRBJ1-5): NAGVMQNPRHLVRRRGQEARLRCSPMKGHSHVYWYRQLPEEGLKFMVYLQKENIIDESGMPKERFSAEFPKEGPSILRIQQVVRGDSAAYFCASSPSAQGGQPQHFGDGTRLSIL.

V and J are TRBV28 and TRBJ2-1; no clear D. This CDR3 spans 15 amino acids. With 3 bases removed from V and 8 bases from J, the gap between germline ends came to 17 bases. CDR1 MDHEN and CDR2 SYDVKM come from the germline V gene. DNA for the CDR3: TGTGCCAGCAGTTTTCGTCCCCCCGGGTTCTATGAGCAGTTCTTC. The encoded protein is CASSFRPPGFYEQFF.

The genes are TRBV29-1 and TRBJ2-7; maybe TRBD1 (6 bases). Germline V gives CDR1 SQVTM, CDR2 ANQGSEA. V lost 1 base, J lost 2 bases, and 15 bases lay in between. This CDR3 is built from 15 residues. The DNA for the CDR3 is TGCAGCGTTGAAGGGGGGCAGACCCATCCCTACGAGCAGTACTTC. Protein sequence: CSVEGGQTHPYEQYF.

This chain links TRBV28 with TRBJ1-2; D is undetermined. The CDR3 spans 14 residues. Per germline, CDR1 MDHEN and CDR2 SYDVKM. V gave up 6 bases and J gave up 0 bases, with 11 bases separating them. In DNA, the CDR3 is TGTGCCAGCAGCCCTCCCGGAGCTAACTATGGCTACACCTTC. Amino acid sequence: CASSPPGANYGYTF.

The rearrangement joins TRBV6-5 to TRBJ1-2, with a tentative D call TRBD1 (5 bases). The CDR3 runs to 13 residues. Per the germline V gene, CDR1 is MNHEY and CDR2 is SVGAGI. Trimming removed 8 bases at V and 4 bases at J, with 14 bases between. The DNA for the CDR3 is TGTGCCAGCCAAACGGGGGTTCGCTATGGCTACACCTTC. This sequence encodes CASQTGVRYGYTF.

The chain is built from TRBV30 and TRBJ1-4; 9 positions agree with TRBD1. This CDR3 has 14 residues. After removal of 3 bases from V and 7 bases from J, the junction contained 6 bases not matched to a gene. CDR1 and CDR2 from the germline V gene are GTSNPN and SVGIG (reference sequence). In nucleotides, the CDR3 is TGTGCCTGGAGCGGGACAGGGAGGGGTGAAAAACTGTTTTTT. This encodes CAWSGTGRGEKLFF.

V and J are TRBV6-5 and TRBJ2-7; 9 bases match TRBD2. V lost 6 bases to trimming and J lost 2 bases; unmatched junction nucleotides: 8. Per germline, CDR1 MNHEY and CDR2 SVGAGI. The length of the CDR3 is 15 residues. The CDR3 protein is CASRGGAGGPYEQYF. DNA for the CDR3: TGTGCCAGCAGGGGAGGGGCGGGAGGGCCCTACGAGCAGTACTTC.

CDR3 amino acids: CASSPGTGISGYTF. As DNA, the CDR3 is TGTGCCAGCAGCCCCGGGACAGGGATCAGCGGCTACACCTTC. The chain links TRBV28 to TRBJ1-2; 9 nucleotides agree with TRBD1. In germline, CDR1 is MDHEN, CDR2 SYDVKM. The length of the CDR3 is 14 residues. Trimming at V came to 6 bases and at J to 8 bases, leaving 10 bases not matched to a gene.

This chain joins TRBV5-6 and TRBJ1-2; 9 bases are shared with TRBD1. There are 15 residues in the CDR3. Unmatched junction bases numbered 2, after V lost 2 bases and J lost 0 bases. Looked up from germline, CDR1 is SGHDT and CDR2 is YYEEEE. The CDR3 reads CASSLGDRANYGYTF. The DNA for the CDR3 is TGTGCCAGCAGCTTAGGGGACAGGGCTAACTATGGCTACACCTTC.

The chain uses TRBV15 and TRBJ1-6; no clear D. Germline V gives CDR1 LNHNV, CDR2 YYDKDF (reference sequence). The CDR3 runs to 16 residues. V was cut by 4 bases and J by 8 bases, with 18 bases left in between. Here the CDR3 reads CATSTPGGAGDSPLHF. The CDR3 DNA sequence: TGTGCCACCAGCACCCCGGGAGGAGCTGGGGATTCACCCCTCCACTTT.

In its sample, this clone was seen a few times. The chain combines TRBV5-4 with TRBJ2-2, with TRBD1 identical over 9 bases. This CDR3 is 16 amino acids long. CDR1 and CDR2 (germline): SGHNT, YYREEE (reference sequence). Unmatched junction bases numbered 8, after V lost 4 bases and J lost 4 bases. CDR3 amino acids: CASSLPGQGGTGELFF. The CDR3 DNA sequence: TGTGCCAGCAGCCTCCCGGGACAGGGTGGCACCGGGGAGCTGTTTTTT.

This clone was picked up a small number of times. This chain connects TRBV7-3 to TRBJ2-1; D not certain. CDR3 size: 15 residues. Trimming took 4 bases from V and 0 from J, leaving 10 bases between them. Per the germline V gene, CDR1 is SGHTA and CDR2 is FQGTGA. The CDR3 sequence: CASSSSISSYNEQFF. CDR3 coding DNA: TGTGCCAGCAGCTCCTCTATTAGCTCCTACAATGAGCAGTTCTTC. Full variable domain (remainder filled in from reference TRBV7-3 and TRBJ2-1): GAGVSQTPSNKVTEKGKYVELRCDPISGHTALYWYRQSLGQGPEFLIYFQGTGAADDSGLPNDRFFAVRPEGSVSTLKIQRTERGDSAVYLCASSSSISSYNEQFFGPGTRLTVL.

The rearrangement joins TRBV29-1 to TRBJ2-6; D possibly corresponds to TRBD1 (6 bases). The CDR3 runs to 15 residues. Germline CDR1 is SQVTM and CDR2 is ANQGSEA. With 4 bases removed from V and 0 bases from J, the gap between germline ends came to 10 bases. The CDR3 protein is CSVGQGSSGANVLTF. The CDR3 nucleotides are TGCAGCGTTGGTCAGGGGAGCTCTGGGGCCAACGTCCTGACTTTC.

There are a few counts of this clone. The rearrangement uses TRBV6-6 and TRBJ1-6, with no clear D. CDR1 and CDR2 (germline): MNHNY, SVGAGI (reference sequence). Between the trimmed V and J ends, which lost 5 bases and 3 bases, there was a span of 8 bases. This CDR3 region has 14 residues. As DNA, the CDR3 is TGTGCCAGCAGTCCCGCGCACTATAATTCACCCCTCCACTTT. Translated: CASSPAHYNSPLHF.

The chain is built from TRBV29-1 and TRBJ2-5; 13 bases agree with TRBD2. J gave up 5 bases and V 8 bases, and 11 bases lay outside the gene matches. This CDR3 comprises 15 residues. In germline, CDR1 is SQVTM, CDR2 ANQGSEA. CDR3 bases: TGCAGCCCTCGGACTAGCGGGAGTCTAGGGGAGACCCAGTACTTC. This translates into CSPRTSGSLGETQYF. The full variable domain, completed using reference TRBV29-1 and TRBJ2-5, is SAVISQKPSRDICQRGTSLTIQCQVDSQVTMMFWYRQQPGQSLTLIATANQGSEATYESGFVIDKFPISRPNLTFSTLTVSNMSPEDSSIYLCSPRTSGSLGETQYFGPGTRLLVL.

CDR3 sequence reads: CASSIQTGYEQYF. CDR3 DNA sequence: TGTGCCAGTAGTATCCAGACAGGGTACGAGCAGTACTTC. The chain combines TRBV19 with TRBJ2-7; 7 bases align to TRBD1. The junction had 3 bases not matched to a gene; V was cut back by 3 bases and J by 4 bases. Per germline, CDR1 LNHDA and CDR2 SQIVND (reference sequence). The CDR3 has 13 amino acids.

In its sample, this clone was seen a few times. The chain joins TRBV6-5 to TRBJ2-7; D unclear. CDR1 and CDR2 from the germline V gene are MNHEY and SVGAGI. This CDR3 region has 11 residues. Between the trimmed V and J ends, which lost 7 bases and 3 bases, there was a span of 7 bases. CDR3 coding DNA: TGTGCCAGCACCATACTCTACGAGCAGTACTTC. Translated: CASTILYEQYF.

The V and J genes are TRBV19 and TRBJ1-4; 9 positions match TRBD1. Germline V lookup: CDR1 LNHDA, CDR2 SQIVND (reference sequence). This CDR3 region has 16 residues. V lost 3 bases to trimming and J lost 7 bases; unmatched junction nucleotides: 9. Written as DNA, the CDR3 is TGTGCCAGTAGTATCGGGACAGGGATGTCCCGTGAAAAACTGTTTTTT. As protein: CASSIGTGMSREKLFF.

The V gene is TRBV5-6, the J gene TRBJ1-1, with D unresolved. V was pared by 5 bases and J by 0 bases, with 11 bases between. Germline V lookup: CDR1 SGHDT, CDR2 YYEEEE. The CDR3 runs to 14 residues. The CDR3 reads CASRITHMNTEAFF. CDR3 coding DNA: TGTGCCAGCAGAATAACACACATGAACACTGAAGCTTTCTTT.